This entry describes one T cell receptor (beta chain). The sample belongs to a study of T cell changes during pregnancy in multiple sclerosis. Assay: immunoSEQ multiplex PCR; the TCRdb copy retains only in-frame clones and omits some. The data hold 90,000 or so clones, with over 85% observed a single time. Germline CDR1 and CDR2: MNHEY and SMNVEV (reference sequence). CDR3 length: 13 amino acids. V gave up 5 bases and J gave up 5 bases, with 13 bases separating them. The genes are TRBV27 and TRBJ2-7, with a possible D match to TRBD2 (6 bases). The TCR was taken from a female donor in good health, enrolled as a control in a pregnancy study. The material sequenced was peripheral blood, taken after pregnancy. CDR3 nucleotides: TGTGCCAGCAGTCCCCAGGACTACCACGAGCAGTACTTC. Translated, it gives CASSPQDYHEQYF.